The present entry profiles one T cell receptor beta chain with its context. This sample stems from a study of technical replicates of blood from a handful of donors. The V gene's germline CDR1 is LNHDA and CDR2 SQIVND (reference sequence). J was trimmed by 5 bases and V by 10 bases; bases with no gene match: 20. CDR3 size: 17 residues. The data were produced by immunoSEQ multiplex PCR, yet TCRdb's version contains in-frame clones alone and is incomplete. The sample lists 75,000 to 90,000 clones, about 92% occurring once. The chain couples TRBV19 to TRBJ2-1; 7 bases are shared with TRBD2. Sample: T cells isolated from PBMCs. The clonotype comes from a human donor in good health. The CDR3 loop reads CATTVQSGGLNHNEQFF. In DNA form, the CDR3 reads TGTGCCACCACCGTCCAATCGGGGGGACTAAATCACAATGAGCAGTTCTTC.